This T cell receptor (beta chain) was sequenced in a study of naive and memory T cell subsets. Study-wide results and limits: The power law exponent of TCR abundance differed between naive and memory cells. Possibly reflecting memory cells re-expressing CD45RA, a few larger clonotypes occurred in naive repertoires, especially CD8. Clonotypes are single alpha or beta chains, not paired receptors.

Cells stained for CD3, CD4, CD8, CD45RA and CD27 were sorted into four subsets. The CDR3 runs to 17 residues. Both TRBC1 and TRBC2 were covered by a beta constant-region primer of two equimolar oligonucleotides. The ligated cDNA underwent four PCR rounds using SP2 and nested alpha and beta constant-region primers. A 12-nucleotide UMI and the SP2 primer were added to the cDNA 3' end by oligonucleotide ligation. MiXCR, run by TCRdb on the UMI-ligation and nested PCR reads, gives a single entry per CDR3 protein. Counted here are roughly 97,000 distinct CDR3 sequences, more than 12% occurring once; the ten biggest clones make up 2.5% to 3%. Turning to this clonotype: What it binds is unknown.

The sequencing input was naive CD8+ T cells from blood. The J gene is TRBJ2-1, the V gene TRBV21-1; the table's D call TRBD2 went unverified against the DNA. TRBV21-1 is shown as a pseudogene. The sequence was collected from a human donor in good health. The CDR3, as DNA: TGTGCCAGCAGCAAAGTGGGAGGGCTAGCACCCCTCGATGAGCAGTTCTTC. Residues: CASSKVGGLAPLDEQFF.